The 20 T cell receptor beta chains below all came from one sample that was sequenced in a study of T cell repertoires and HLA-DP antigens. Their antigen targets remain unknown. Sequencing was performed with immunoSEQ multiplex PCR; in TCRdb, only in-frame clones are kept and a portion is missing. There are some 110,000 clones in the sample; roughly 92% occur only once, and under 0.35% lies in the top ten. The specimen sequenced was CD4+ T cells from PBMCs. The receptors were sampled from a woman aged 18-35 years in good health and CMV-seronegative.

The V gene is TRBV19, the J gene TRBJ2-7; tentative D call: TRBD1 (6 bases). This CDR3 region has 14 residues. Trimming shortened V by 6 bases and J by 2 bases, and 14 bases separated the two germline ends. Germline CDR1 reads LNHDA; CDR2 reads SQIVND (reference sequence). For the CDR3, the DNA is TGTGCCAGTAGGGCTGGACAGTGGACCTACGAGCAGTACTTC. Translating it yields CASRAGQWTYEQYF.

The gene calls are TRBV30 and TRBJ2-7, with 9 nucleotides matching TRBD2. The CDR3 loop spans 16 amino acids. Germline V gene lookup returns CDR1 GTSNPN and CDR2 SVGIG (reference sequence). The trim removed 2 bases at V and 4 bases at J, leaving 12 bases unmatched. This CDR3 reads CAWSSGLAGSLYEQYV. The CDR3 coding sequence is TGTGCCTGGAGTAGCGGCCTAGCGGGGTCCTTGTACGAGCAGTACGTC.

The chain has TRBV10-2 and TRBJ2-7, with 8 bases lining up with TRBD2. CDR1 is WSHSY, CDR2 SAAADI, per germline. The junction had 9 bases not matched to a gene; V was cut back by 5 bases and J by 6 bases. The CDR3 runs to 14 residues. This chain's CDR3 is CASSNGRASSEQYF. The CDR3, as DNA: TGCGCCAGCAGTAACGGGAGGGCCTCATCCGAGCAGTACTTC.

This rearrangement joins TRBV6-4 to TRBJ2-1; TRBD1 aligns across 7 bases. V shed 4 bases, J shed 4 bases, and the junction held 1 base outside the gene matches. This CDR3 spans 13 amino acids. Germline CDR1 reads MRHNA; CDR2 reads SNTAGT. In DNA form, the CDR3 reads TGTGCCAGCAGTGTGGGACAGTACAATGAGCAGTTCTTC. Translation gives CASSVGQYNEQFF.

This clone was recorded only once. The chain carries TRBV27 and TRBJ2-6; D call uncertain. V was cut by 8 bases and J by 4 bases, with 6 bases left in between. Looked up from germline, CDR1 is MNHEY and CDR2 is SMNVEV (reference sequence). The CDR3 has 12 residues. The CDR3 sequence: CASSFGANVLTF. CDR3 nucleotides: TGTGCCAGCTCCTTCGGGGCCAACGTCCTGACTTTC.

The V call is TRBV28, the J call TRBJ2-2, with D unresolved. V dropped 4 bases and J dropped 1 base, with 4 bases sitting between them. Germline CDR1 MDHEN, CDR2 SYDVKM. The CDR3 covers 13 residues. CDR3 DNA: TGTGCCAGCAGTTACGGGAACACCGGGGAGCTGTTTTTT. Amino acids: CASSYGNTGELFF.

The rearrangement links TRBV28 to TRBJ1-1; 7 nucleotides match TRBD1. V was pared by 2 bases and J by 11 bases, with 11 bases of the junction left unmatched. The germline V gene has CDR1 MDHEN and CDR2 SYDVKM. The CDR3 has 14 residues. DNA for the CDR3: TGTGCCAGCAGTTTACCCACAGGGGAGGAAGAGGCTTTCTTT. It translates to CASSLPTGEEEAFF. Full variable domain (rest looked up from reference TRBV28 and TRBJ1-1): DVKVTQSSRYLVKRTGEKVFLECVQDMDHENMFWYRQDPGLGLRLIYFSYDVKMKEKGDIPEGYSVSREKKERFSLILESASTNQTSMYLCASSLPTGEEEAFFGQGTRLTVV.

The chain uses TRBV28 and TRBJ2-7, with 13 bases identical to TRBD2. The V gene's germline CDR1 is MDHEN and CDR2 SYDVKM. The CDR3 length is 17 residues. The V gene end was trimmed by 6 bases and the J gene end by 2 bases; junction bases not matched to a gene: 10. CDR3 protein: CASRLGTSGISTYEQYF. CDR3 nucleotides: TGTGCCAGCAGGCTCGGGACTAGCGGGATTTCCACCTACGAGCAGTACTTC.

The chain recombines TRBV4-1 with TRBJ2-7; D remains unclear. The CDR3 length is 16 residues. The V end lost 0 bases, the J end lost 2 bases, and 14 bases lay between the germline ends. Germline V gene sequence: CDR1 MGHRA, CDR2 YSYEKL. The CDR3 spells CASSQDPNSRTYEQYV. In nucleotides, the CDR3 is TGCGCCAGCAGCCAAGATCCGAACAGCCGTACCTACGAGCAGTACGTC.

This chain joins TRBV9 and TRBJ2-1; 11 bases are shared with TRBD2. The CDR3 consists of 17 residues. Germline V gene lookup returns CDR1 SGDLS and CDR2 YYNGEE. J was trimmed by 5 bases and V by 4 bases; bases with no gene match: 11. CDR3: CASSPKGGTSGHNEQFF. The CDR3 DNA follows: TGTGCCAGCAGCCCAAAGGGGGGGACTAGCGGACACAATGAGCAGTTCTTC.

J is TRBJ2-7 and V is TRBV7-6; perhaps TRBD1 as D (6 bases). Germline CDR1 SGHVS, CDR2 FNYEAQ. V was pared by 5 bases and J by 1 base, with 15 bases between. The CDR3 runs 15 residues. CDR3 residues: CASSPLGQGSYEQYF. The CDR3 nucleotides are TGTGCCAGCAGCCCGCTGGGCCAGGGGTCCTACGAGCAGTACTTC.

The V call is TRBV11-1, the J call TRBJ2-1, with D maybe TRBD1 (5 bases). Trimming removed 5 bases from V and 7 bases from J, with 15 bases in between. Germline V lookup: CDR1 SGHAT, CDR2 FQDESV (reference sequence). The CDR3 runs to 14 residues. CDR3 DNA sequence: TGTGCCAGCAGCCTCGACAGTACCTCGAATGAGCAGTTCTTC. This encodes CASSLDSTSNEQFF.

This clone was detected once. The chain is built from TRBV18 and TRBJ2-5, with a possible D match to TRBD2 (6 bases). The CDR3 is 16 amino acids. V was pared by 2 bases and J by 0 bases, with 13 bases between. The germline CDR1 and CDR2 sequences are KGHSH and LQKENI. CDR3 loop: CASSPRRAEHQETQYF. CDR3 nucleotide sequence: TGTGCCAGCTCACCAAGGAGGGCGGAGCACCAAGAGACCCAGTACTTC.

This clone was seen a single time. The rearrangement links TRBV14 to TRBJ2-5; tentative D call: TRBD1 (6 bases). This CDR3 has 14 residues. Germline CDR1 is SGHDN and CDR2 is FVKESK. Trimming pared 4 bases from V and 4 bases from J, leaving 13 bases between. CDR3 region: CASSLLGHGETQYF. For the CDR3, the DNA is TGTGCCAGCAGCCTCCTGGGACATGGAGAGACCCAGTACTTC.

The sample holds one count of this clone. The rearrangement uses TRBV5-4 and TRBJ1-6; perhaps TRBD1 as D (5 bases). The CDR3 spans 14 residues. CDR1 is SGHNT and CDR2 is YYREEE in the germline V gene (reference sequence). The V gene lost 0 bases and the J gene lost 5 bases, with 6 bases spanning the gap. The CDR3 coding sequence is TGTGCCAGCAGCTTGGGGACACATAATTCACCCCTCCACTTT. This translates into CASSLGTHNSPLHF.

This rearrangement joins TRBV7-9 to TRBJ2-7; TRBD1 aligns across 12 bases. V gave up 5 bases and J gave up 7 bases; unmatched junction bases: 9. From germline, CDR1 is SEHNR and CDR2 FQNEAQ (reference sequence). There are 15 residues in the CDR3. The DNA of the CDR3 is TGTGCCAGCAGCCAGGGACAGGGGGCGCAGGAAGAGCAGTACGTC. This codes for CASSQGQGAQEEQYV.

The chain uses TRBV28 and TRBJ1-1; 10 nucleotides align to TRBD1. The CDR3 is 14 residues long. Germline V CDR1 and CDR2: MDHEN, SYDVKM. Germline trimming cut 3 bases from V and 11 bases from J; bases unmatched to any gene: 9. CDR3 amino acids: CASSFGTGAVGAFF. The DNA of the CDR3 is TGTGCCAGCAGTTTCGGGACAGGGGCGGTTGGCGCTTTCTTT.

V usage is TRBV7-8 and J usage is TRBJ2-7; 8 bases are shared with TRBD1. CDR3 size: 13 residues. The V gene end was trimmed by 4 bases and the J gene end by 4 bases; junction bases not matched to a gene: 3. CDR1 and CDR2 from the germline V gene are SGHVS and FQNEAQ. CDR3 sequence reads: CASSSGGMYEQYF. CDR3 DNA: TGTGCCAGCAGCTCAGGGGGCATGTACGAGCAGTACTTC.

The table lists this clone with a few counts. V usage is TRBV18 and J usage is TRBJ1-1; D unclear. This CDR3 contains 12 residues. The V end was cut by 0 bases, the J end by 7 bases, with 6 bases between. Per the germline V gene, CDR1 is KGHSH and CDR2 is LQKENI. The CDR3 region has the DNA TGTGCCAGCTCACCACCGTCGGGTGAAGCTTTCTTT. Its protein product is CASSPPSGEAFF. Supplemented by reference TRBV18 and TRBJ1-1, the full variable domain reads NAGVMQNPRHLVRRRGQEARLRCSPMKGHSHVYWYRQLPEEGLKFMVYLQKENIIDESGMPKERFSAEFPKEGPSILRIQQVVRGDSAAYFCASSPPSGEAFFGQGTRLTVV.

The table lists this clone with a count of one. The chain employs TRBV28 and TRBJ2-7; 9 bases line up with TRBD2. Per germline, CDR1 MDHEN and CDR2 SYDVKM. The V and J ends lost 6 bases and 4 bases, in that order; junction bases with no gene match: 16. CDR3 size: 17 residues. DNA of the CDR3: TGTGCCAGCAGCAAGATATCGTACCCGGGACTAGCTTACGAGCAGTACTTC. This gives the protein CASSKISYPGLAYEQYF.